The clone carrying this TCR beta chain has only a few counts. There are 14 residues in the CDR3. Trimming shortened V by 3 bases and J by 4 bases, and 10 bases separated the two germline ends. The germline gives CDR1 SGHVS, CDR2 FQNEAQ. Construction of the TCRbeta library involved unique molecular identifiers. MiXCR was run by TCRdb on the PCR reads, yielding one entry per CDR3 protein. The table has around 370,000 distinct CDR3 sequences, 10% to 13% seen once. This entry is derived from a study of T-cell reconstitution after alpha-beta-depleted transplantation in children. The chain combines TRBV7-8 with TRBJ2-1; the D gene could be TRBD1 or TRBD2 (5 bases each). The source of this sequence is a human donor who donated a stem cell graft to a child with acute lymphoblastic leukemia. The sequencing here drew on PBMCs from the stem cell graft donor, taken from the stem cell graft. In DNA, the CDR3 is TGTGCCAGCAGCTTCCGGGACCGGTACAATGAGCAGTTCTTC. Its translation: CASSFRDRYNEQFF.